The 27 T cell receptor beta chains in this list originate from one sample, sequenced in a study of T cell changes during pregnancy in multiple sclerosis. The method was immunoSEQ multiplex PCR; TCRdb's version includes in-frame clones alone and lacks a portion of them. The sample holds more than 25,000 clones, about 89% seen once. The sample here was CD8+ T cells from peripheral blood mononuclear cells, taken before pregnancy. The receptors derive from a female donor with multiple sclerosis, enrolled in a pregnancy study.

This clone was found a few times. The genes are TRBV28 and TRBJ1-1, with a possible D match to TRBD1 (5 bases). The germline CDR1 and CDR2 sequences are MDHEN and SYDVKM. The CDR3 is 14 residues long. The germline V and J ends were trimmed by 5 bases and 1 base, with 11 bases remaining between them. The CDR3 reads CASSPTEWNTEAFF. The CDR3 coding sequence is TGTGCCAGCAGTCCGACAGAGTGGAACACTGAAGCTTTCTTT. The variable domain in full, with the rest retrieved from reference TRBV28 and TRBJ1-1, is DVKVTQSSRYLVKRTGEKVFLECVQDMDHENMFWYRQDPGLGLRLIYFSYDVKMKEKGDIPEGYSVSREKKERFSLILESASTNQTSMYLCASSPTEWNTEAFFGQGTRLTVV.

The V gene is TRBV28, the J gene TRBJ2-2; 9 bases match TRBD2. V shed 3 bases and J 1 base; nucleotides not matched to a gene: 0. Germline V lookup: CDR1 MDHEN, CDR2 SYDVKM. The length of the CDR3 is 15 residues. The CDR3 bases are TGTGCCAGCAGTTTGCGGGGGGGGAACACCGGGGAGCTGTTTTTT. Its protein is CASSLRGGNTGELFF. The full variable domain, rest sourced from reference TRBV28 and TRBJ2-2, is DVKVTQSSRYLVKRTGEKVFLECVQDMDHENMFWYRQDPGLGLRLIYFSYDVKMKEKGDIPEGYSVSREKKERFSLILESASTNQTSMYLCASSLRGGNTGELFFGEGSRLTVL.

A single count supports this clone. The V and J genes are TRBV30 and TRBJ2-1; tentative D call: TRBD2 (7 bases). Germline CDR1 is GTSNPN and CDR2 is SVGIG (reference sequence). This CDR3 contains 15 residues. V was clipped by 3 bases and J by 8 bases, with 20 bases between them. CDR3 sequence: CAWRTPWGGADEQFF. DNA of the CDR3: TGTGCCTGGAGGACGCCCTGGGGGGGGGCCGATGAGCAGTTCTTC.

The chain recombines TRBV9 with TRBJ2-1; a weak D match, TRBD2 (5 bases). The germline gives CDR1 SGDLS, CDR2 YYNGEE. This CDR3 is 13 amino acids long. Trimming shortened V by 3 bases and J by 4 bases, and 8 bases separated the two germline ends. CDR3 amino acids: CASSEPGYNEQFF. The CDR3 DNA sequence: TGTGCCAGCAGCGAACCGGGGTACAATGAGCAGTTCTTC.

The chain recombines TRBV27 with TRBJ2-7; 9 bases match TRBD2. V lost 1 base to trimming and J lost 7 bases; unmatched junction nucleotides: 8. The germline CDR1 and CDR2 sequences are MNHEY and SMNVEV (reference sequence). The CDR3 loop spans 15 amino acids. Here the CDR3 DNA reads TGTGCCAGCAGTTTATTGGCGGGGGGGCCAAGGGAGCAGTACTTC. It is translated as CASSLLAGGPREQYF.

The chain uses TRBV7-9 and TRBJ1-2; D is undetermined. CDR1 and CDR2 from the germline V gene are SEHNR and FQNEAQ (reference sequence). V lost 3 bases and J 1 base, leaving 9 bases between the germline ends. The CDR3 has 14 residues. The CDR3 sequence: CASSLQVVNYGYTF. Written as DNA, the CDR3 is TGTGCCAGCAGCTTGCAGGTGGTTAACTATGGCTACACCTTC.

The chain is built from TRBV5-4 and TRBJ1-2; TRBD1 aligns across 7 bases. The CDR3 contains 15 residues. CDR1 is SGHNT, CDR2 YYREEE, per germline (reference sequence). After removal of 3 bases from V and 8 bases from J, the junction contained 13 bases not matched to a gene. CDR3 bases: TGTGCCAGCAGCTCCGGGACAGATCCTTTGCGGGGCTACACCTTC. Its protein product is CASSSGTDPLRGYTF.

V gene TRBV2 combines with J gene TRBJ1-1; TRBD1 matches 7 bases. V shed 3 bases and J 1 base; nucleotides not matched to a gene: 5. Germline CDR1 is SNHLY and CDR2 is FYNNEI. This CDR3 is 15 amino acids long. CDR3 nucleotide sequence: TGTGCCAGCAGTGATAGGACAGGTCAGAACACTGAAGCTTTCTTT. Translating gives CASSDRTGQNTEAFF.

This clone was seen once. The gene calls are TRBV5-6 and TRBJ1-4, with 8 bases that match TRBD1. This CDR3 is 16 amino acids long. Per the germline V gene, CDR1 is SGHDT and CDR2 is YYEEEE. Germline trimming cut 4 bases from V and 0 bases from J; bases unmatched to any gene: 5. The CDR3: CASSRDRLATNEKLFF. CDR3 nucleotide sequence: TGTGCCAGCAGCCGGGACAGGCTTGCAACTAATGAAAAACTGTTTTTT. The whole variable domain, filled in from reference TRBV5-6 and TRBJ1-4, reads DAGVTQSPTHLIKTRGQQVTLRCSPKSGHDTVSWYQQALGQGPQFIFQYYEEEERQRGNFPDRFSGHQFPNYSSELNVNALLLGDSALYLCASSRDRLATNEKLFFGSGTQLSVL.

This clone occurred once. The J gene is TRBJ2-7, the V gene TRBV6-6; the D is unclear. The germline gives CDR1 MNHNY, CDR2 SVGAGI (reference sequence). The CDR3 totals 15 residues. V shed 3 bases and J shed 1 base, with 13 bases lying between them. CDR3 DNA: TGTGCCAGCAGTTATGGGCGAATACCTTCCTACGAGCAGTACTTC. Residues: CASSYGRIPSYEQYF.

This clone has just one count. V gene TRBV4-1 combines with J gene TRBJ2-5, with D perhaps matching TRBD1 (6 bases). The CDR3 extends over 14 amino acids. CDR1 and CDR2 from the germline V gene are MGHRA and YSYEKL. Deletions cut 4 bases from V and 5 bases from J, with 14 bases between. CDR3 DNA: TGCGCCAGCAGCCCACAGGGTTGGGAGGAGACCCAGTACTTC. This sequence encodes CASSPQGWEETQYF.

The chain is built from TRBV27 and TRBJ1-1; D gene ambiguous. Looked up from germline, CDR1 is MNHEY and CDR2 is SMNVEV (reference sequence). V shed 6 bases and J shed 0 bases, with 14 bases lying between them. The CDR3 is 15 amino acids. This CDR3 is CASSLSPRLNTEAFF. As DNA, the CDR3 is TGTGCCAGCAGCCTATCCCCGCGCCTGAACACTGAAGCTTTCTTT.

The chain joins TRBV6-5 to TRBJ2-7, with 7 bases that match TRBD1. The CDR3 has 16 amino acids. Germline V gene sequence: CDR1 MNHEY, CDR2 SVGAGI. The V gene end was trimmed by 0 bases and the J gene end by 6 bases; junction bases not matched to a gene: 11. The CDR3 nucleotides are TGTGCCAGCAGTTACTCGATGGGGACAGTCTCTGGCGAGCAGTACTTC. Translated: CASSYSMGTVSGEQYF.

The J gene is TRBJ2-2, the V gene TRBV7-6, with TRBD2 identical over 9 bases. The CDR3 runs 17 residues. V lost 3 bases to trimming and J lost 4 bases; unmatched junction nucleotides: 9. Germline V gene sequence: CDR1 SGHVS, CDR2 FNYEAQ. CDR3 protein: CASSFGAGGPGTGELFF. The CDR3 bases are TGTGCCAGCAGCTTCGGGGCGGGGGGGCCTGGCACCGGGGAGCTGTTTTTT.

This chain connects TRBV10-3 to TRBJ1-2; the D is unclear. Germline CDR1 is ENHRY and CDR2 is SYGVKD. Trimming left V 10 bases short and J 8 bases short, with 14 bases between. This CDR3 region has 11 residues. CDR3 nucleotide sequence: TGTGCCACCGGAGGTCGCCTCGGCTACACCTTC. It is translated as CATGGRLGYTF.

This chain joins TRBV6-5 and TRBJ2-7; 13 bases fit TRBD2. V was clipped by 6 bases and J by 0 bases; unmatched bases: 2. Germline V CDR1 and CDR2: MNHEY, SVGAGI. This CDR3 has 15 amino acids. The CDR3 loop reads CASSWTSGGSYEQYF. CDR3 DNA: TGTGCCAGCAGCTGGACTAGCGGGGGCTCCTACGAGCAGTACTTC.

CDR3 region: CASSFIPPNEQFF. The CDR3 DNA follows: TGTGCCAGCAGCTTCATCCCCCCCAATGAGCAGTTCTTC. The chain employs TRBV11-2 and TRBJ2-1; D remains unclear. The CDR3 covers 13 residues. Trimming took off 3 bases at V and 6 bases at J, with 9 bases between the two ends. Looked up from germline, CDR1 is SGHAT and CDR2 is FQNNGV.

This chain joins TRBV13 and TRBJ2-2; 9 bases match TRBD2. CDR3 size: 17 residues. Germline V CDR1 and CDR2: PRHDT, FYEKMQ (reference sequence). Unmatched junction bases numbered 2, after V lost 0 bases and J lost 0 bases. The DNA of the CDR3 is TGTGCCAGCAGCTTAGGGCTAGCGGGGCCGAACACCGGGGAGCTGTTTTTT. It yields the protein CASSLGLAGPNTGELFF.

The chain employs TRBV5-6 and TRBJ1-6; 7 bases map to TRBD1. After removal of 3 bases from V and 0 bases from J, the junction contained 3 bases not matched to a gene. This CDR3 spans 16 amino acids. Germline CDR1 SGHDT, CDR2 YYEEEE. The DNA of the CDR3 is TGTGCCAGCAGCTCGACAGGGAGCTCCTATAATTCACCCCTCCACTTT. It translates to CASSSTGSSYNSPLHF.

The gene calls are TRBV28 and TRBJ2-3; 11 nucleotides align to TRBD1. The germline CDR1 and CDR2 sequences are MDHEN and SYDVKM. V was clipped by 4 bases and J by 5 bases; unmatched bases: 8. The CDR3 consists of 16 residues. DNA for the CDR3: TGTGCCAGCAGTTCCTACCGGACAGGGGGCAAAGATACGCAGTATTTT. This encodes CASSSYRTGGKDTQYF.

This chain uses TRBV11-2 with TRBJ1-1, with D possibly being TRBD1 (5 bases). There are 13 residues in the CDR3. CDR1 SGHAT and CDR2 FQNNGV come from the germline V gene. Trimming stripped 4 bases from V and 2 bases from J, with 8 bases between. The CDR3 loop reads CASSWGVNTEAFF. The CDR3 DNA reads as TGTGCCAGCAGCTGGGGGGTTAACACTGAAGCTTTCTTT.

The chain links TRBV11-2 to TRBJ2-7; TRBD1 is a possible D gene (5 bases). CDR3 length equals 16 residues. V was clipped by 1 base and J by 2 bases, with 15 bases between them. Germline assignment: CDR1 SGHAT and CDR2 FQNNGV. The CDR3 protein is CASSLVSGAGTYEQYF. The CDR3 nucleotides are TGTGCCAGCAGCTTAGTGTCTGGGGCCGGCACCTACGAGCAGTACTTC.

The gene calls are TRBV11-2 and TRBJ2-1, with D perhaps matching TRBD2 (6 bases). The CDR3 contains 13 residues. Per germline, CDR1 SGHAT and CDR2 FQNNGV. Trimming removed 2 bases at V and 7 bases at J, with 9 bases between. In DNA, the CDR3 is TGTGCCAGCAGCTTACTCGGGACTAATGAGCAGTTCTTC. Encoded protein: CASSLLGTNEQFF.

The chain couples TRBV6-4 to TRBJ2-3; TRBD2 agrees at 8 bases. The V gene end was trimmed by 5 bases and the J gene end by 0 bases; junction bases not matched to a gene: 4. CDR1 and CDR2 (germline): MRHNA, SNTAGT. The CDR3 contains 15 residues. The CDR3 DNA sequence: TGTGCCAGCAGTTATACTAGCGGAAGCACAGATACGCAGTATTTT. Translating it yields CASSYTSGSTDTQYF.

The genes are TRBV19 and TRBJ2-7, with 7 bases aligning to TRBD2. The CDR3 length is 13 residues. Trimming removed 0 bases from V and 7 bases from J; junction bases left unmatched: 3. Germline V gives CDR1 LNHDA, CDR2 SQIVND (reference sequence). The CDR3 DNA reads TGTGCCAGTAGTATAGACGGGGAGGGTGAGCAGTACTTC. Amino acids: CASSIDGEGEQYF.

The V call is TRBV6-6, the J call TRBJ2-7, with D perhaps matching TRBD1 (5 bases). Germline-derived CDR1 and CDR2 are MNHNY and SVGAGI (reference sequence). Trimming pared 7 bases from V and 6 bases from J, leaving 22 bases between. The CDR3 spans 15 residues. The CDR3 loop reads CASTISPVVGVEQYF. CDR3 DNA sequence: TGTGCCAGCACAATATCCCCCGTGGTAGGGGTCGAGCAGTACTTC.

This clone was found a few times. J is TRBJ2-1 and V is TRBV10-3; tentatively, D is TRBD1 (5 bases). V lost 2 bases and J lost 8, with 13 bases in between. CDR3 length: 14 residues. Per germline, CDR1 ENHRY and CDR2 SYGVKD. The chain's CDR3 is CAISEGPTVHEQFF. The CDR3 coding sequence is TGTGCCATCAGTGAGGGGCCGACAGTGCATGAGCAGTTCTTC.